The next 2 T cell receptor beta chains were all read from a single sample in a study of high-grade serous ovarian cancer treatment subgroups. Tumor samples were taken before definitive surgery or chemotherapy. Here immunoSEQ multiplex PCR was the method, and the copy in TCRdb shows in-frame clones only, minus some. The table records about 10,000 clones, about 71% of them present only once. The specimen sequenced was tumor tissue. These TCRs come from a human donor with high-grade serous ovarian cancer.

CDR3 residues: CASSLAAETYEQYF. The CDR3 DNA follows: TGTGCCAGCAGCTTGGCAGCGGAGACCTACGAGCAGTACTTC. The gene calls are TRBV7-6 and TRBJ2-7; maybe TRBD2 (5 bases). In germline, CDR1 is SGHVS, CDR2 FNYEAQ. This CDR3 spans 14 amino acids. V was clipped by 3 bases and J by 2 bases, with 11 bases between them. Variable domain in full (rest from reference TRBV7-6 and TRBJ2-7): GAGVSQSPRYKVTKRGQDVALRCDPISGHVSLYWYRQALGQGPEFLTYFNYEAQQDKSGLPNDRFSAERPEGSISTLTIQRTEQRDSAMYRCASSLAAETYEQYFGPGTRLTVT.

The rearrangement uses TRBV6-5 and TRBJ1-2; no firm D call. This CDR3 comprises 12 residues. V was trimmed by 9 bases and J by 4 bases, leaving 12 bases between them. Germline lookup yields CDR1 MNHEY and CDR2 SVGAGI. CDR3 sequence: CASMTGVYGYTF. In DNA form, the CDR3 reads TGTGCCAGTATGACGGGCGTCTATGGCTACACCTTC.